This paragraph covers one T cell receptor (beta chain) sequence. These data are taken from a study of blood T cell repertoires in COVID-19. Whole-study context: Samples came from the United States, Italy and Spain, spanning acute and convalescent COVID-19. In each case, the material was cDNA or gDNA derived from T cells, B-cell-depleted T cells, or PBMCs.

V dropped 4 bases and J dropped 0; count of bases not matched to a gene: 12. The CDR3 is 20 amino acids. CDR1 and CDR2 from the germline V gene are SNHLY and FYNNEI. TCRdb keeps only in-frame clones here, not all; method: immunoSEQ multiplex PCR. The repertoire includes approximately 150,000 clones, roughly 88% of them detected once, and over 9.5% sits in the top ten. The source material was peripheral blood. The receptor was derived from a man between 60 and 75 years old with active or convalescent COVID-19. The V and J genes are TRBV2 and TRBJ2-1; the match to TRBD2 covers 13 bases. The CDR3 region has the DNA TGTGCCAGCAGTGTTAACTCGGGACTAGCGGGACCCAGCTCCTACAATGAGCAGTTCTTC. Residues: CASSVNSGLAGPSSYNEQFF. The whole variable domain, remainder taken from reference TRBV2 and TRBJ2-1, is EPEVTQTPSHQVTQMGQEVILRCVPISNHLYFYWYRQILGQKVEFLVSFYNNEISEKSEIFDDQFSVERPDGSNFTLKIRSTKLEDSAMYFCASSVNSGLAGPSSYNEQFFGPGTRLTVL.